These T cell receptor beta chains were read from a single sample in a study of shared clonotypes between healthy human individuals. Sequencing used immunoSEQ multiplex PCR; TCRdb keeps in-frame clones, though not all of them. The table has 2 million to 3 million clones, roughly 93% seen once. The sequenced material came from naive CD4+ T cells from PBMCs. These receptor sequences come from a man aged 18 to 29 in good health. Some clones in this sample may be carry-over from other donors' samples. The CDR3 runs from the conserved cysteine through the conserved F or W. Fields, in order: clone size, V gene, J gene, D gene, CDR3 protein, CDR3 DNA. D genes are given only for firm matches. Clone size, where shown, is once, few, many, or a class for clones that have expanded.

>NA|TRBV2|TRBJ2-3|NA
CASSSPSTASTDTQYF
TGTGCCAGCAGTTCCCCCTCGACGGCGAGCACAGATACGCAGTATTTT
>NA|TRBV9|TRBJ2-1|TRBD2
CASSVSSGRAGNEQFF
TGTGCCAGCAGCGTTTCTAGCGGGAGGGCCGGGAATGAGCAGTTCTTC
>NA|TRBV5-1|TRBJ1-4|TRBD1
CASSSGDRGLVEKLFF
TGCGCCAGCAGCTCGGGGGACAGGGGGCTTGTTGAAAAACTGTTTTTT
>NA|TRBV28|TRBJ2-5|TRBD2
CASSISGVQETQYF
TGTGCCAGCAGTATTAGCGGGGTCCAAGAGACCCAGTACTTC
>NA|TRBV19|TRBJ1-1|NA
CASSRGSGGTEAFF
TGTGCCAGTAGCCGTGGGTCGGGGGGCACTGAAGCTTTCTTT
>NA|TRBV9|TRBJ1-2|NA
CASSPRLTSGDGYTF
TGTGCCAGCAGCCCGAGACTCACTTCGGGGGATGGCTACACCTTC
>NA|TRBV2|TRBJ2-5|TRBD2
CASSPLSGRGTGEQYF
TGTGCCAGCAGTCCCCTCAGCGGGAGGGGGACTGGGGAGCAGTACTTC
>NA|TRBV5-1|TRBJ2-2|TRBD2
CASRKAGVDTGELFF
TGCGCCAGCAGAAAAGCGGGAGTTGACACCGGGGAGCTGTTTTTT
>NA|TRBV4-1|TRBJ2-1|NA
CASSSSQGREQFF
TGCGCCAGCAGCTCATCTCAAGGGCGCGAGCAGTTCTTC
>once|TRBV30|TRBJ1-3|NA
CAWRGTGNTIYF
TGTGCCTGGAGAGGAACTGGAAACACCATATATTTT